A single sample gave rise to the 3 T cell receptor beta chains below, sequenced in a study of shared clonotypes between healthy human individuals. The table came from immunoSEQ multiplex PCR; TCRdb's copy has only in-frame clones and leaves some out. There are approximately 1,500,000 clones in the sample; 95% to 99% occur only once, and less than 0.55% lies in the top ten. Sequenced: naive CD4+ T cells sorted from blood. The sample's subset: CD45RA+ positively selected. The source of these receptors is a man aged 25-45 years in good health.

This clone was seen only once. The rearrangement joins TRBV29-1 to TRBJ2-5; no definite D call. The length of the CDR3 is 13 residues. The germline gives CDR1 SQVTM, CDR2 ANQGSEA. The V gene lost 0 bases and the J gene lost 1 base, with 6 bases spanning the gap. CDR3 DNA: TGCAGCGTTGAAGATGTCAGCCAAGAGACCCAGTACTTC. Its protein is CSVEDVSQETQYF.

The V call is TRBV20-1, the J call TRBJ1-1, with D uncertain. Germline V gene data show CDR1 as DFQATT and CDR2 as SNEGSKA (reference sequence). Trimming removed 4 bases at V and 7 bases at J, with 10 bases between. CDR3 size: 11 residues. This CDR3 is CSATWRGEAFF. CDR3 bases: TGCAGTGCTACATGGAGAGGTGAAGCTTTCTTT.

This sequence joins TRBV6-1 and TRBJ2-7, with 9 bases that match TRBD2. The CDR3 contains 15 residues. Germline CDR1 MNHNS, CDR2 SASEGT. J was trimmed by 1 base and V by 7 bases; bases with no gene match: 8. CDR3 sequence: CASNPSGIESYEQYF. The CDR3 DNA is TGTGCCAGCAACCCTAGCGGGATTGAATCCTACGAGCAGTACTTC.